This T cell receptor beta chain was profiled in a study of OX40 agonist ivuxolimab in advanced cancers. Background on the study: Ivuxolimab, an antibody acting as an agonist of OX40 (CD134), was used to treat patients. Among those enrolled, mean age was approximately 60 years (range roughly 20 to 80) and 82.7% were male.

The protocol was immunoSEQ multiplex PCR, while the TCRdb copy is restricted to in-frame clones and leaves out a portion. The table has tens of thousands of clones, 80% to 85% seen once. The germline V gene encodes CDR1 SEHNR and CDR2 FQNEAQ (reference sequence). Between the trimmed V and J ends, which lost 4 bases and 0 bases, there was a span of 9 bases. The CDR3 covers 14 residues. Peripheral blood came from all dose cohorts at three timepoints. Sequencing used CD4+ or CD8+ T cells sorted from blood, obtained in a trial of the OX40 agonist ivuxolimab. This chain connects TRBV7-9 to TRBJ1-1, with D tentatively TRBD1 (6 bases). This sequence was found in an adult with an advanced solid tumor such as melanoma, head and neck, liver or kidney cancer. The CDR3 DNA sequence: TGTGCCAGCAGCTCTAACAGGGTGAACACTGAAGCTTTCTTT. Encoded protein: CASSSNRVNTEAFF.